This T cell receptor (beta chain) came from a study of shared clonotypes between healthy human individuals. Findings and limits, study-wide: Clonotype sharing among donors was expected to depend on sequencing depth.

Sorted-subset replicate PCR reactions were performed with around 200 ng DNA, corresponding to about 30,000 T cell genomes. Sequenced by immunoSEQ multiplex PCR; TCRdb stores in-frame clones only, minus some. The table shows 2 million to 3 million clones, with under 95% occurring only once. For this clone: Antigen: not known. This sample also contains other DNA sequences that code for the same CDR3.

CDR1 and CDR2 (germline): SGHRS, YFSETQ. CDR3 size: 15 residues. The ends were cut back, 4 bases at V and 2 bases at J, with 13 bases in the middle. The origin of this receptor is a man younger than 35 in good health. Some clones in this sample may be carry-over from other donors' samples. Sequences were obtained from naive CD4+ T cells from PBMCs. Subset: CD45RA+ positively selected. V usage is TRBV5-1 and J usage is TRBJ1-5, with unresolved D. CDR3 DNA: TGCGCCAGCAGCCTAGGGATTGAGGGCAATCAGCCCCAGCATTTT. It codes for CASSLGIEGNQPQHF.